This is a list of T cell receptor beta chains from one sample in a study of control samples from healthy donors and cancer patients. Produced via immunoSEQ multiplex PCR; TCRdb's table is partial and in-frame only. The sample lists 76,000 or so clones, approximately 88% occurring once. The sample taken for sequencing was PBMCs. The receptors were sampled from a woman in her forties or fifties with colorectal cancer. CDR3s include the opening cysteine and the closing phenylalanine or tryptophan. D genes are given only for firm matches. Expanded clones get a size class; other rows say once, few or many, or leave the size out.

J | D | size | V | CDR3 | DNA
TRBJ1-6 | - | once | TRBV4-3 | CASSLDSNSPLHF | TGCGCCAGCAGCCTCGACAGTAATTCACCCCTCCACTTT
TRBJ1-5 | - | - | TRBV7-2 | CASSWDGQNQPQHF | TGTGCCAGCAGCTGGGACGGACAAAATCAGCCCCAGCATTTT
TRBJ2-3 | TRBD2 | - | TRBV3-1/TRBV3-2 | CASSRVTSDTDTQYF | TGTGCCAGCAGCCGTGTGACTAGCGACACAGATACGCAGTATTTT
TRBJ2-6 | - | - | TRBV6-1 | CASSEMLGSGANVLTF | TGTGCCAGCAGTGAAATGTTGGGCTCTGGGGCCAACGTCCTGACTTTC
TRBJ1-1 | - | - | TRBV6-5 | CASSYSGIGTEAFF | TGTGCCAGCAGTTACTCAGGGATCGGCACTGAAGCTTTCTTT
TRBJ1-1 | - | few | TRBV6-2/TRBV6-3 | CASSSTDRAKEAFF | TGTGCCAGCAGTTCAACCGACAGAGCGAAGGAAGCTTTCTTT
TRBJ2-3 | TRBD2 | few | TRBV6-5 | CASSLLAGGDTQYF | TGTGCCAGCAGCCTGCTAGCGGGGGGAGATACGCAGTATTTT
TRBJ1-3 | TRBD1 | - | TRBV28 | CASSRPDRGNTIYF | TGTGCCAGCAGCCGCCCCGACAGGGGGAACACCATATATTTT
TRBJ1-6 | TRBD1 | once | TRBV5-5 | CASSPGQASSGSPLHF | TGTGCCAGCAGCCCCGGACAGGCATCCTCAGGTTCACCCCTCCACTTT
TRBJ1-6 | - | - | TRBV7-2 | CASSLAGRAANNSPLHF | TGTGCCAGCAGCTTAGCCGGCAGGGCGGCTAATAATTCACCCCTCCACTTT
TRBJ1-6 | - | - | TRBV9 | CASGQQGNSPLHF | TGTGCCAGCGGTCAGCAGGGGAATTCACCCCTCCACTTT
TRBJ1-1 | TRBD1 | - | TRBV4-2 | CASSQLNDRAVNTEAFF | TGTGCCAGCAGCCAGCTAAATGACAGGGCGGTGAACACTGAAGCTTTCTTT
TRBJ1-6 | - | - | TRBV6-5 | CASSPGRSYNSPLHF | TGTGCCAGCAGCCCCGGGCGGTCCTATAATTCACCCCTCCACTTT
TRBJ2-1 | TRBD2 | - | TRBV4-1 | CASSQDAGGPYNEQFF | TGCGCCAGCAGCCAAGATGCGGGGGGGCCCTACAATGAGCAGTTCTTC
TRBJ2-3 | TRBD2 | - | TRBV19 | CASSSSGGGTDTQYF | TGTGCCAGCTCCTCTAGCGGGGGGGGAACAGATACGCAGTATTTT
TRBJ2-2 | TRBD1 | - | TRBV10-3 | CAITPGQGMAGELFF | TGTGCCATCACCCCGGGACAGGGGATGGCCGGGGAGCTGTTTTTT
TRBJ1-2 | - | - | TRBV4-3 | CASSQGTGGYGYTF | TGCGCCAGCAGCCAGGGTACGGGGGGTTATGGCTACACCTTC
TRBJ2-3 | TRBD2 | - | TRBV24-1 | CAIGTSERTQYF | TGTGCCATCGGGACTAGCGAGCGTACGCAGTATTTT
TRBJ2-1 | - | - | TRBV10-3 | CAAGNNEQFF | TGTGCCGCAGGGAACAATGAGCAGTTCTTC
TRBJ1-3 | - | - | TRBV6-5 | CASRSSGNTIYF | TGTGCCAGCAGGAGCTCTGGAAACACCATATATTTT
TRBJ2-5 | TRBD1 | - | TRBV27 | CASSLSDREWETQYF | TGTGCCAGCAGTTTATCTGACAGGGAATGGGAGACCCAGTACTTC
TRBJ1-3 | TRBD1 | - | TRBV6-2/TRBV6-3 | CASSDRASGNTIYF | TGTGCCAGCAGCGACAGGGCCTCTGGAAACACCATATATTTT
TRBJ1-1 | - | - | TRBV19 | CASSAVNTEAFF | TGTGCCAGTAGTGCGGTGAACACTGAAGCTTTCTTT
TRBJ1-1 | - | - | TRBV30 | CAWSVTGRGAFF | TGTGCCTGGAGTGTCACAGGGCGAGGAGCTTTCTTT
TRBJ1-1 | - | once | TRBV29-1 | CSVRVGGTDTEAFF | TGCAGCGTTCGTGTAGGGGGTACGGACACTGAAGCTTTCTTT
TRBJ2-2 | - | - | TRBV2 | CASSEGFTGELFF | TGTGCCAGCAGTGAAGGGTTTACCGGGGAGCTGTTTTTT
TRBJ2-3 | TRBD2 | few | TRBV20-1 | CSASSSTSGPRGADTQYF | TGCAGTGCTAGTTCATCGACTAGCGGGCCCAGAGGGGCAGATACGCAGTATTTT
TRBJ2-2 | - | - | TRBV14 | CASSPWRATGELFF | TGTGCCAGCAGCCCCTGGAGGGCGACCGGGGAGCTGTTTTTT
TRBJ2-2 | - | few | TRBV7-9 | CASSLVGRGPTGELFF | TGTGCCAGCAGCTTAGTCGGTCGGGGACCCACCGGGGAGCTGTTTTTT
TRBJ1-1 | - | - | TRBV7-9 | CASSLEGSRNTEAFF | TGTGCCAGCAGCTTGGAAGGCAGCCGCAACACTGAAGCTTTCTTT
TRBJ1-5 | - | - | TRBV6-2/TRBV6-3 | CASSPRGRQPQHF | TGTGCCAGCAGCCCGAGGGGTAGGCAGCCCCAGCATTTT
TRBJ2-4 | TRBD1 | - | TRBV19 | CASIGRGLAKNIQYF | TGTGCCAGTATCGGCAGGGGGCTGGCCAAAAACATTCAGTACTTC
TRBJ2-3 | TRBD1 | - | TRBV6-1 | CASSEASGQGADTQYF | TGTGCCAGCAGTGAAGCGTCGGGACAGGGGGCAGATACGCAGTATTTT
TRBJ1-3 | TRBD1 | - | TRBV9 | CASSLDRGGNTIYF | TGTGCCAGCAGCCTGGACAGGGGCGGAAACACCATATATTTT
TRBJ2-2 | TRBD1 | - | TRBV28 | CASREGQDYTGELFF | TGTGCCAGCAGAGAGGGACAGGACTACACCGGGGAGCTGTTTTTT